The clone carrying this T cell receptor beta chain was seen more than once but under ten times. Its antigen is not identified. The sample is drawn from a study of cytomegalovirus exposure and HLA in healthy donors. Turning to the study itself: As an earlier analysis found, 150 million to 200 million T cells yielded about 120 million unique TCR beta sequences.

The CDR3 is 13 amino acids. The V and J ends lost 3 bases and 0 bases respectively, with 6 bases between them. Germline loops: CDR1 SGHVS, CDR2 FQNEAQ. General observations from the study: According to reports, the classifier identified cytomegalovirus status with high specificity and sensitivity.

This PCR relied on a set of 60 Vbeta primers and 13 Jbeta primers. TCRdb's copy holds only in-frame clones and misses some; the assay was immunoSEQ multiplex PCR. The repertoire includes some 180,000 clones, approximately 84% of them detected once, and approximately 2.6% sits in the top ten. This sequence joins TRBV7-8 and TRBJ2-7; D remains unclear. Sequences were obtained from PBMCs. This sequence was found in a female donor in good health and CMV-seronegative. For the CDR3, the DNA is TGTGCCAGCAGCTTGGTCAGCTCCTACGAGCAGTACTTC. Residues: CASSLVSSYEQYF.